This T cell receptor (beta chain) comes out of a study of T cell responses to AZD1222 COVID-19 vaccine (dated by TCRdb to 2020 to 2023). Broadly, across the study: TCR sequencing covered roughly 230 trial participants: nearly 210 given two doses of AZD1222 and around 25 given two doses of MenACWY control vaccine. Trial participants were enrolled by age into 18-55, 56-69 and 70-plus year subgroups, with 148, 28 and 57 TCR-sequenced participants respectively.

With respect to this clone: No antigen is known for it. Base-call qualities are not available, and no considerably larger clone is one nucleotide away.

V is cut by 6 bases and J by 4 bases, and the space between the germline ends is 14 bases. Including the terminal cysteine and phenylalanine, the CDR3 comprises 14 residues. The entry retains the CDR3 DNA only, 42 bases that are in frame from base 1. The germline V gene (reference sequence) supplies CDR1 SGHKS and CDR2 YYEKEE. The paper's findings and limits, for the study overall: Conclusions about previously exposed vaccinees are limited, since just six AZD1222 recipients were seropositive for SARS-CoV-2 at baseline. The 56-69-year group was small, and its depth increase did not reach significance, likely because of low power. Participants were mostly white British, with more females than males. The authors suggested clonal diversity may have been underestimated. Because no day 14 peak-response samples were available, repertoires were characterized only after the peak T cell response. Vaccine-associated CD4 TCRs spanned the whole spike protein, with dominant responses in regions 160-218 and 743-854. Reportedly, almost half of the unique spike-specific TCRs recognized epitopes lying outside the regions that are mutated in the B.1.351 and B.1.1.7 variants. A significant rise in spike-specific TCR breadth and depth was observed after two AZD1222 doses relative to day 0 and relative to MenACWY recipients.

The intended sense of this specimen's time point label: about 28 days (+/-7) after the second vaccine dose. In the paper's terms, the treatment or condition label means: meningococcal conjugate vaccine given as trial control. Samples from vaccinated people were obtained from the UK trials COV001 and COV002, which included a single-blind randomized controlled phase 2/3 trial of AZD1222 (ChAdOx1 nCoV-19) in healthy adults. Trial participant PBMC samples were collected at day 0 and day 28 after the second dose for TCRbeta chain sequencing. The CDR3 regions of human TCRbeta chains were analyzed by immunosequencing. For the original study's pipeline: Repertoire TCRs were matched against a reference library of SARS-CoV-2-specific TCRs generated with the MIRA antigen-specificity platform. Breadth was defined as the fraction of unique TCRs that were SARS-CoV-2-associated. Depth was defined as the fraction of total T cells that were SARS-CoV-2-associated. Using the MIRA data, each spike-specific TCR was assigned both to the spike region to which the TCR was reactive and to a CD4 or CD8 class. Log10-transformed breadth and depth values were compared by one-way ANOVA with Sidak's multiple comparisons tests. The clones in this table, taken by TCRdb from immuneACCESS, are in-frame only. Not every clone is retained; where verified, under half of the shortfall comes from an unresolved V gene, and the cause of the rest is unknown. V and J calls and clone size are as listed in that table; D and trimming were resolved from the DNA. Recorded for this sample are some 170,000 clones; over 80% of them occurred a single time. The ten most abundant clones make up 4% to 4.5% of the sample.

Material: peripheral blood, obtained 28 days after the second dose of the MenACWY control vaccine. The sequence was obtained from an adult who received the MenACWY meningococcal vaccine as a control. The chain is encoded by TRBV5-5 joined to TRBJ1-5; there is no confident call for the D gene. The DNA reads TGTGCCAGCAACTCTAGGGTAGAGAATCAGCCCCAGCATTTT. The encoded protein is CASNSRVENQPQHF.